This entry describes one T cell receptor beta chain. Its antigen is still unknown. One base away there is no much larger clone; base qualities are not given. The record originates from a study of cytomegalovirus exposure and HLA in healthy donors (dated by TCRdb to about 2017). The study in broad terms: An earlier analysis of more than 550 of the donors reported 250 to 350 Gb of sequence data and 100 million to 120 million unique TCR beta sequences obtained from around 180 million T cells. Around 320 gigabases of sequencing data and approximately 84 million unique TCR sequences were included in an early release covering 550 to 800 HLA-typed donors. Among the roughly 390 genotyped donors, 75% to 90% belonged to the genetic ancestry cluster associated with self-reported Caucasian donors. The study was designed to test whether signatures of past pathogen exposure could be identified by cataloging public T cell receptors. Using immunosequencing, the study profiled T cell repertoires from fewer than 700 subjects and related those repertoires to cytomegalovirus serostatus. In addition to the first cohort of 650 to 750 subjects, a separate validation cohort of around 110 different subjects was used. The study combined high-throughput TCR immunosequencing, statistical association of individual TCRs with disease status, and machine learning to predict cytomegalovirus infection status. A later analysis re-analyzed previously published TCR beta repertoires from 660 or so donors and added high-resolution HLA genotyping to study TCR occurrence patterns. Rather than drawing on any new phenotypic data, the later analysis identified candidate immune exposures from TCR beta sequences and the way those sequences occurred across donors. An earlier analysis of around 580 of the donors used high-throughput TCR beta sequencing to judge whether each TCR beta V gene segment behaved as functional or pseudogenic. Donor age, sex, ethnicity and CMV serostatus were collected together with the repertoire data. A later genetic analysis used genome-wide SNP genotypes for about three fifths of the 666 donors, treating that subset as a discovery cohort. Every repertoire in the discovery cohort had been generated on one and the same sequencing platform. HLA typing included class I and class II loci at four-digit resolution. The number of typed donors differed by locus: about 620-630 for A, B, C, DRB1 and DQB1; 500 to 550 for DQA1; some 590 for DPA1; and some 450 for DPB1. About five DR-DQ haplotypes were treated as single units for association and clustering because of strong linkage in the cohort. Among 300 to 500 genotyped donors of the cohort, an average of approximately 240,000 unique TCR beta nucleotide sequences was sequenced per donor, of which about 18% were non-productive. The investigation overall reported the following: Some IMGT-functional V segments, including TRBV6-2 and TRBV6-3, could not be told apart with the 87-base-pair reads, so those segments were excluded. Roughly uniform sequencing depth across donors was assumed in presence/absence analyses, although this assumption may not hold. The study listed around 160 TCR beta chains as associated with cytomegalovirus. For the cohort, immune exposure information was limited to CMV serostatus. In both the original and validation cohorts, the classifier was reported to diagnose cytomegalovirus status with high specificity and sensitivity. While some public TCRs were present in many individuals, most TCR sequences turned up only very rarely across donors. The sequencing pipeline was judged likely to have produced a cluster of highly shared sequence variants as a technical artifact. In an earlier analysis of about 550 of the donors, most TCR beta V segments were observed in productive rearrangements about 87% or about 30% of the time, broadly matching IMGT annotations. When HLA alleles, especially DR and DQ, strongly co-occurred, attributing TCR associations to individual alleles was difficult. A later analysis found that most CMV-associated TCR beta chains appeared HLA-restricted, with HLA associations seemingly driven largely by CMV exposure. A further reported finding was that TCR beta sequences accurately predicted the HLA-A and HLA-B alleles for most subjects in the first cohort. Only TCR beta chains were sequenced in this cohort, and the absence of alpha or paired-chain data limited detectable features. The authors suggested that the approach could potentially be generalized to other disease states and immunological phenotypes. According to a later analysis, parvovirus B19, influenza, CMV and Epstein-Barr virus appeared linked to several top co-occurrence clusters. In a later analysis, the rate of TCR association differed among HLA loci, with DRB1 alleles having the most associated TCRs and HLA-C alleles having the fewest. Compared with the 666-donor mean, donors in an Asian-associated ancestry cluster had fewer N-insertions in productive TCRs, according to a later genetic analysis. Because HLA typing was unavailable for some donors at each locus, only the typed subset was used in association tests. Compared with equally common non-associated chains, HLA-associated TCR beta chains in a later analysis were more clonally expanded and had lower generation probabilities. A few of the identified cytomegalovirus-associated TCR beta chains were confirmed in vitro to be specific for cytomegalovirus antigens. Approximately 16 rarely observed V segments, including chromosome 9 orphons, were excluded from the earlier analysis of 550 to 700 of the donors because counts were too low. A later genetic analysis associated a missense DCLRE1C variant with V-gene and J-gene trimming of TCR beta chains, and an independent cohort replicated the association. Linkage disequilibrium might explain the correlated functional status among segregating V segments, but an unknown experimental factor could not be excluded. In a later analysis, 16,951 TCR beta sequences were associated with specific HLA alleles at a false discovery rate of 0.05.

The cohort consisted of more than 650 healthy bone marrow donors. Cohort members were all nominally healthy when sampled, although unrecorded immune exposures were likely present. The donor tested CMV seronegative and was one of the 352 seronegative cohort members. Each donor provided a peripheral blood sample, and peripheral blood mononuclear cells were used for TCR beta sequencing. Genomic DNA was extracted from the blood cell samples with the Qiagen DNeasy Blood Extraction Kit. In the germline V gene (reference sequence), CDR1 corresponds to PRHDT and CDR2 to FYEKMQ. V has 5 bases trimmed and J has 7 bases trimmed; junction bases matching no gene number 6. The CDR3 measures 14 amino acids from cysteine to phenylalanine. The DNA shown is the 42-base CDR3, in frame from base 1. The method behind the library was the immunoSEQ multiplex PCR assay. A mixture of 60 forward primers for TCR Vbeta segments and 13 reverse primers for TCR Jbeta segments was used in the multiplex PCR. The CDR3 region of rearranged TCR beta genes was amplified from genomic DNA with a multiplex PCR assay. On the Illumina HiSeq System, the amplified TCR beta libraries were sequenced as 87-base-pair reads. The paper's data handling went like this. In a later analysis, roughly 80 million unique TCR beta chains were counted across the roughly 610 repertoires, and roughly 10 million of these chains were shared by at least two donors. To remove PCR and sequencing errors, raw reads were error-corrected and collapsed into unique sequences using a nearest-neighbor algorithm that merged closely related sequences. CDR3 sequences were aligned to IMGT reference sequences to assign V, D and J gene segments. For a sequence to be retained, a match of at least six nucleotides was required to both a V gene segment and a J gene segment. A rearrangement was called productive if the CDR3 had no stop codons and remained in frame with V and J, and every other rearrangement was called non-productive. Following IMGT convention, CDR3 was defined as the stretch from the second conserved V-encoded cysteine to the conserved J-encoded phenylalanine. Sequences without an unambiguous match to a single V gene segment were excluded from the earlier analysis of about 640 of the donors. An earlier analysis of fewer than 650 of the donors classified V segments as functional when productive rearrangements were above 56.7% and as segregating when the standard deviation between donors was above 5%. To diagnose cytomegalovirus status from the catalog of TCR beta chain sequences, a statistical classification framework was built. V and J gene assignment, in a later analysis, came from comparing TCR nucleotide sequences with IMGT/GENE-DB human TR gene sequences. In a later analysis, CDR3 sequences and most-parsimonious VDJ recombination scenarios were assigned using the TCRdist pipeline. A later analysis defined each TCR beta chain by its CDR3 amino acid sequence plus V-gene family, and excluded reads lacking a unique V-gene family. In a later analysis, 500 to 650 highly shared, low-generation-probability nucleotide sequences were removed to address suspected cross-contamination and a sequencing artifact. For each public chain, a later analysis derived a clonal expansion index from normalized ranks of inferred template counts within each repertoire. Generation probabilities in a later analysis came from a VDJ recombination model fitted to out-of-frame rearrangements, and those results were checked against IGoR. In a later analysis, hypergeometric tests were used to score TCR-TCR, TCR-HLA and TCR-CMV co-occurrence, with a repertoire-size bias correction applied to TCR pairs. In a later analysis, false discovery rates were estimated by permuting HLA or CMV assignments 20 times. In a later analysis, co-occurring TCRs were grouped using DBSCAN, with TCRdist sequence similarity added in when clustering inside HLA-allele-positive subsets. Co-occurrence clustering excluded repertoires with fewer than 30,000 or more than 120,000 public chains, plus five with anomalous nucleotide sharing. TCRdb holds this immuneACCESS table with in-frame rearrangements only. Some clones are missing; in checked studies, unresolved V genes explain under half, and the rest has no known cause. V, J and clone size reflect that table, while D and trimming were determined from the DNA. The sample table lists roughly 190,000 clones, around 84% of them with a count of one. The ten biggest clones cover 1.5% to 2% of the sample.

The V and J segments used are TRBV13 and TRBJ2-1; a stretch of 9 junction bases matches TRBD1. The sequenced sample consisted of PBMCs. The sequence was collected from a woman between 18 and 30 years old in good health and CMV-seronegative. CDR3 sequence: CASSGGQGGNEQFF. The DNA sequence follows: TGTGCCAGCAGCGGGGGACAGGGAGGTAATGAGCAGTTCTTC.